The 5 T cell receptor beta chains in this list originate from one sample, sequenced in a study of blood T cells in healthy people across ages. A second PCR, run for roughly 7 to 11 cycles, used a sample-barcoded 5' primer plus a J-beta primer mix. MiXCR was run by TCRdb on the 5' RACE reads, yielding one entry per CDR3 protein. The data show about 1.6 million distinct CDR3 sequences, with roughly 32% seen just once and around 11% held by the top ten. Sequenced: blood. The receptors stem from a woman aged 25 to 39 in good health.

This clonotype has ten or more counts. The rearrangement links TRBV12-3 or TRBV12-4 to TRBJ1-5; unclear D gene. CDR3 length: 15 amino acids. V was trimmed by 2 bases and J by 6 bases, leaving 14 bases between them. The CDR3 DNA reads TGTGCCAGCAGTTTAAGGCTCCCCCGGCGTCAGCCCCAGCATTTT. This translates into CASSLRLPRRQPQHF.

The V and J genes are TRBV6-2 or TRBV6-3 and TRBJ2-7; 10 bases align to TRBD2. Germline values: CDR1 MNHEY, CDR2 SVGEGT. J was trimmed by 2 bases and V by 5 bases; bases with no gene match: 6. This CDR3 is 15 amino acids long. CDR3 protein: CASSQSSGSAYEQYF. The CDR3 bases are TGTGCCAGCAGTCAATCTAGCGGGAGTGCCTACGAGCAGTACTTC.

The chain uses TRBV28 and TRBJ2-7; D is unresolved. Looked up from germline, CDR1 is MDHEN and CDR2 is SYDVKM. Trimming took off 8 bases at V and 6 bases at J, with 14 bases between the two ends. This CDR3 is built from 12 residues. CDR3 in amino acids: CASGPPVPEQYF. As DNA, the CDR3 is TGTGCCAGCGGTCCCCCGGTTCCCGAGCAGTACTTC.

The rearrangement uses TRBV30 and TRBJ2-7; TRBD2 aligns across 7 bases. V was clipped by 3 bases and J by 5 bases; unmatched bases: 10. The length of the CDR3 is 14 residues. CDR1 is GTSNPN and CDR2 is SVGIG in the germline V gene (reference sequence). CDR3 sequence (DNA): TGTGCCTGGAGCCGGGGAGGGTCCTCGGACGAGCAGTACTTC. Translation: CAWSRGGSSDEQYF.

This clonotype was counted only a few times. The chain recombines TRBV7-6 with TRBJ2-1; D is unresolved. Between the trimmed V and J ends, which lost 0 bases and 4 bases, there was a span of 16 bases. Germline V gene data show CDR1 as SGHVS and CDR2 as FNYEAQ. CDR3 length equals 17 residues. The CDR3 here is CASSLARRKASYNEQFF. Written as DNA, the CDR3 is TGTGCCAGCAGCTTAGCGCGGCGTAAGGCTTCTTACAATGAGCAGTTCTTC.